This T cell receptor (beta chain) appears in the sequencing data of a study of cytomegalovirus exposure and HLA in healthy donors. Germline lookup yields CDR1 LNHDA and CDR2 SQIVND (reference sequence). The CDR3 extends over 12 amino acids. The trim removed 7 bases at V and 4 bases at J, leaving 2 bases unmatched. Note on this clone: What it binds is unknown.

With 60 Vbeta and 13 Jbeta primers, the PCR was carried out. The protocol was immunoSEQ multiplex PCR, while the TCRdb copy is restricted to in-frame clones and leaves out a portion. Across approximately 80,000 clones, the top ten clones capture around 1.1% of the sample. Study-level points and caveats: By a later analysis, the bulk of CMV-associated TCR beta chains appeared HLA-restricted. A previous analysis found most TCR beta V segments productive roughly 87% or roughly 30% of the time. Cytomegalovirus-associated status was assigned to 150 to 200 TCR beta chains.

This TCR derives from a woman aged 30 to 39 in good health and CMV-seronegative. J is TRBJ2-3 and V is TRBV19, with 7 bases that match TRBD2. Sample: PBMCs. The CDR3 coding sequence is TGTGCCAGTATGGGGGGGTCAGATACGCAGTATTTT. Translating gives CASMGGSDTQYF.